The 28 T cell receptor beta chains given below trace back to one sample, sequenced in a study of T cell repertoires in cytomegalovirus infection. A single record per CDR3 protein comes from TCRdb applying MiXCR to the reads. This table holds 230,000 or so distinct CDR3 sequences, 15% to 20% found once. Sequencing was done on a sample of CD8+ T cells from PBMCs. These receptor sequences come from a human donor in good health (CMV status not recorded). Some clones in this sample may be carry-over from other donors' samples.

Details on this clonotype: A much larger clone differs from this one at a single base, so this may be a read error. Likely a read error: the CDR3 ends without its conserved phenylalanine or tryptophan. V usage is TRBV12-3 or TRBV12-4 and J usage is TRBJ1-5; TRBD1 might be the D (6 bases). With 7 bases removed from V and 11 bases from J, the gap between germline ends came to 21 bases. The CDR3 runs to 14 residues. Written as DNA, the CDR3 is TGTGCCAGCACCACGCAGGGGTCTCAAGGGGCCCAGCATTTG. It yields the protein CASTTQGSQGAQHL.

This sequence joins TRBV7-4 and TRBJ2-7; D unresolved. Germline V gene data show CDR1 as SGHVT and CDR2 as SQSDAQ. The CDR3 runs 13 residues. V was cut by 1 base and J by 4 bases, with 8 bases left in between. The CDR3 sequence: CASSLGAEYEQYF. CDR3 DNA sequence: TGTGCCAGCAGCTTAGGGGCGGAATACGAGCAGTACTTC. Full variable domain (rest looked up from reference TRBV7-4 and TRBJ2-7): GAGVSQSPRYKVAKRGRDVALRCDSISGHVTLYWYRQTLGQGSEVLTYSQSDAQRDKSGRPSGRFSAERPERSVSTLKIQRTEQGDSAVYLCASSLGAEYEQYFGPGTRLTVT.

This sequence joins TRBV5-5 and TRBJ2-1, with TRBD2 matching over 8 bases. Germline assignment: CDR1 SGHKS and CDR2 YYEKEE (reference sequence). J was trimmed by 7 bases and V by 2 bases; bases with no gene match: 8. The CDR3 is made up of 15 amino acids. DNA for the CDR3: TGTGCCAGCAGCTTTTACTCGGGGGGGCGTAATGAGCAGTTCTTC. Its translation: CASSFYSGGRNEQFF.

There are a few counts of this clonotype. The CDR3 is CASSMDTRDGYTF. CDR3 DNA: TGTGCCAGCAGTATGGACACCCGAGATGGCTACACCTTC. This chain links TRBV12-3 or TRBV12-4 with TRBJ1-2; D may be TRBD1 (5 bases). CDR3 length: 13 amino acids. V lost 5 bases and J lost 6, with 13 bases in between.

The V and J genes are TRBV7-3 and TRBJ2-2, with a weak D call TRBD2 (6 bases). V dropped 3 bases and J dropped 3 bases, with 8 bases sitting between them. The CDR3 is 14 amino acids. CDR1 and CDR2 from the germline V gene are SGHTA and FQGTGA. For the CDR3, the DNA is TGTGCCAGCAGCTTGGGGGGTGACACCGGGGAGCTGTTTTTT. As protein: CASSLGGDTGELFF.

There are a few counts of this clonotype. The CDR3 DNA reads TGTGCCAGCAGCATTAGACTGAACACCGGGGAGCTGTTTTTT. It translates to CASSIRLNTGELFF. V gene TRBV5-4 combines with J gene TRBJ2-2, with D uncertain. This CDR3 has 14 amino acids. V was pared by 4 bases and J by 1 base, with 8 bases between. Germline V gene sequence: CDR1 SGHNT, CDR2 YYREEE (reference sequence).

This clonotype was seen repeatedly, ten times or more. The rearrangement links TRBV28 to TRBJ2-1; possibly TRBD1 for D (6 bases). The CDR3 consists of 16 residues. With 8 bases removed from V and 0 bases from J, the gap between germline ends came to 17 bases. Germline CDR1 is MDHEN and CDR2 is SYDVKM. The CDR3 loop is CASPPRTDHSYNEQFF. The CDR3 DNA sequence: TGTGCCAGCCCCCCAAGGACAGACCACTCCTACAATGAGCAGTTCTTC.

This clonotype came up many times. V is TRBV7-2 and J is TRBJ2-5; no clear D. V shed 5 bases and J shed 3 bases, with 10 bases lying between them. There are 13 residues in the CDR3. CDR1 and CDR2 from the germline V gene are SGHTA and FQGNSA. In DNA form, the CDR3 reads TGTGCCAGCAGCCTAAATTTGGAAGAGACCCAGTACTTC. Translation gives CASSLNLEETQYF.

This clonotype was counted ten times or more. Here the CDR3 DNA reads TGTGCCAGCAGCTCTGCAGGGGGCCGCTACGAGCAGTACTTC. It is translated as CASSSAGGRYEQYF. The V gene is TRBV7-2, the J gene TRBJ2-7, with TRBD1 matching 8 bases. The CDR3 contains 14 residues. Germline values: CDR1 SGHTA, CDR2 FQGNSA. V dropped 4 bases and J dropped 3; count of bases not matched to a gene: 5.

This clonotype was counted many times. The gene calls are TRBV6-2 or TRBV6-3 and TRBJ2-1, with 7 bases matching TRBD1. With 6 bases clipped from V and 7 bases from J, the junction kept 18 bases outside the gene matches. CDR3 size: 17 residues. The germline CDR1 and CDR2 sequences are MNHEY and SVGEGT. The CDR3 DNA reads TGTGCCAGCAGCTTCGAGAACAGGGGAATAAGGGATAATGAGCAGTTCTTC. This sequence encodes CASSFENRGIRDNEQFF.

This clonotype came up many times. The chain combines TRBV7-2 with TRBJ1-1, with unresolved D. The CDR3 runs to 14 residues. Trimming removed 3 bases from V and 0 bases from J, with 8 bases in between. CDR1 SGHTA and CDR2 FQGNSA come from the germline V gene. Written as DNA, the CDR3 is TGTGCCAGCAGCTTGAGGCTAATGAACACTGAAGCTTTCTTT. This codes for CASSLRLMNTEAFF.

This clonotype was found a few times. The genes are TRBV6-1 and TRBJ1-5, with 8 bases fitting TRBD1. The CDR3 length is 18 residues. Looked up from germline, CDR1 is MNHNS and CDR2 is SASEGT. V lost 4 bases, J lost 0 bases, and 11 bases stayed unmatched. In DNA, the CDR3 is TGTGCCAGCAGTGGCCAAAGGGGACAGGCGTATAGCAATCAGCCCCAGCATTTT. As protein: CASSGQRGQAYSNQPQHF.

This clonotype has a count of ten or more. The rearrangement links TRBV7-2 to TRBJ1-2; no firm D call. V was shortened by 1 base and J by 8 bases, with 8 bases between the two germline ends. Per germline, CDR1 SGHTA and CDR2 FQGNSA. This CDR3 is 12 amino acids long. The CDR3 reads CASSLGVIGYTF. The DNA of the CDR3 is TGTGCCAGCAGCTTAGGAGTAATCGGCTACACCTTC.

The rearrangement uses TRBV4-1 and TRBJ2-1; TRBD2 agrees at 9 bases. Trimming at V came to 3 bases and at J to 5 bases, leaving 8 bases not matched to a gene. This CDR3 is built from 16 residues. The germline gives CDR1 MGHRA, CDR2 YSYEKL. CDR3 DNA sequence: TGCGCCAGCAGCCAGATTGCGGGGGGGAACGACAATGAGCAGTTCTTC. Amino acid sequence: CASSQIAGGNDNEQFF.

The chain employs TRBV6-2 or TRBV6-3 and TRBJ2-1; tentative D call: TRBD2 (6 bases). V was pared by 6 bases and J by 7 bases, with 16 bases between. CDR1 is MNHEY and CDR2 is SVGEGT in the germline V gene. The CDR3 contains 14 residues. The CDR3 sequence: CASSPGSGGNEQFF. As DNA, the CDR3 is TGTGCCAGCAGCCCGGGGAGCGGAGGGAATGAGCAGTTCTTC.

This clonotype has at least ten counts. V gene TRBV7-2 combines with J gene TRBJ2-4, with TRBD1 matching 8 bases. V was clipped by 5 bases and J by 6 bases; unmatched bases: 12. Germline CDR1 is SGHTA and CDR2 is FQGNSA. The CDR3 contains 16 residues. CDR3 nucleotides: TGTGCCAGCAGCGAGCCGGACAGGGACCAAGGAAACATTCAGTACTTC. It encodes CASSEPDRDQGNIQYF.

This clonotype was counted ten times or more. CDR3 sequence (DNA): TGTGCCAGCAGCCTCGGGACTACGGTTGACAATGAGCAGTTCTTC. It codes for CASSLGTTVDNEQFF. This rearrangement joins TRBV7-6 to TRBJ2-1; TRBD2 aligns across 7 bases. Unmatched junction bases numbered 9, after V lost 5 bases and J lost 5 bases. This CDR3 comprises 15 residues. Looked up from germline, CDR1 is SGHVS and CDR2 is FNYEAQ.

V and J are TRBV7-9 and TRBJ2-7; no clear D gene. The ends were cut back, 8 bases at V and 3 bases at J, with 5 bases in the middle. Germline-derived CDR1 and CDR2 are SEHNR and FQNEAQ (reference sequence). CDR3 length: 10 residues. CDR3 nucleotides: TGTGCCAGCGGGAACTACGAGCAGTACTTC. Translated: CASGNYEQYF.

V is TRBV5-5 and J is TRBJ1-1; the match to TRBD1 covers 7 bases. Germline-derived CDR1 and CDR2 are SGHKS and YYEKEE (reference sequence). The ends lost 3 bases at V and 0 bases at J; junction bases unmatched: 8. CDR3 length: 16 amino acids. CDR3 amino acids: CASSSRYTGVNTEAFF. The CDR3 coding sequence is TGTGCCAGCAGCTCGCGCTATACAGGGGTGAACACTGAAGCTTTCTTT. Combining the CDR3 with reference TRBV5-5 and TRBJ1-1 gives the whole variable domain DAGVTQSPTHLIKTRGQQVTLRCSPISGHKSVSWYQQVLGQGPQFIFQYYEKEERGRGNFPDRFSARQFPNYSSELNVNALLLGDSALYLCASSSRYTGVNTEAFFGQGTRLTVV.

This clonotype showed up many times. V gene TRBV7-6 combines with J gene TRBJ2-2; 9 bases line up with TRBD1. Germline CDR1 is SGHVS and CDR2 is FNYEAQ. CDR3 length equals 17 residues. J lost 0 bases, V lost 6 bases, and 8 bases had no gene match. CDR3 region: CASRSPGQGSNTGELFF. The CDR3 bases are TGTGCCAGCAGGAGCCCGGGACAGGGATCGAACACCGGGGAGCTGTTTTTT.

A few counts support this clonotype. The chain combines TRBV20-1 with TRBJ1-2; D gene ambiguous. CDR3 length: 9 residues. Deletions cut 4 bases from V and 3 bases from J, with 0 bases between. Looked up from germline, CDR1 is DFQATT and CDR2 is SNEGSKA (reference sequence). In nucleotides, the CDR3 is TGCAGTGCTAACTATGGCTACACCTTC. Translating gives CSANYGYTF.

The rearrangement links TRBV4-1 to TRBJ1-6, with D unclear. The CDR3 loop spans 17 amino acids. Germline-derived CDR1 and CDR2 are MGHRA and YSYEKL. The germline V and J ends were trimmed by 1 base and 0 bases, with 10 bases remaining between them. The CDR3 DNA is TGCGCCAGCAGCCAAGTCCCCGAGAGCTCCTATAATTCACCCCTCCACTTT. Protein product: CASSQVPESSYNSPLHF.

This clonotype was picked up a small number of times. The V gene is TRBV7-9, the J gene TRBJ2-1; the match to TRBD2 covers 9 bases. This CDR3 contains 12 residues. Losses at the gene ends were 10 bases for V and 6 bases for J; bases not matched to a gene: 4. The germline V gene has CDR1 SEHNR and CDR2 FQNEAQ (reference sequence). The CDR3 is CATPTSGNEQFF. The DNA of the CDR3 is TGTGCCACCCCGACTAGCGGCAATGAGCAGTTCTTC.

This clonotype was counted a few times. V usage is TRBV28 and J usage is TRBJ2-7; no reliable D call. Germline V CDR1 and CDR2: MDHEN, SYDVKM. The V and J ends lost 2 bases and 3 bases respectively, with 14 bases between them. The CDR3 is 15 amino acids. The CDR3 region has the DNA TGTGCCAGCAGTTTAGACCCCCATTCTTACTACGAGCAGTACTTC. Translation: CASSLDPHSYYEQYF.

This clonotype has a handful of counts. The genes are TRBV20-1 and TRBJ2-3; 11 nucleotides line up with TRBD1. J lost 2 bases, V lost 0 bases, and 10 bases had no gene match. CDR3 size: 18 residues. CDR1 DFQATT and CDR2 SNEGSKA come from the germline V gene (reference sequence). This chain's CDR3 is CSARDLEGQGVPTDTQYF. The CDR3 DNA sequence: TGCAGTGCTAGAGATCTCGAGGGACAGGGGGTCCCCACAGATACGCAGTATTTT.

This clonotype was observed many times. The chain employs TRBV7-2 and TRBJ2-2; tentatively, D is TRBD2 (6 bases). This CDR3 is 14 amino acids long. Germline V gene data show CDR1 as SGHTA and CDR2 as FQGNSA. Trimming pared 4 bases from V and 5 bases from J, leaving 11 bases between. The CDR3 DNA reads TGTGCCAGCAGCTGGGACTCCCTAACCGGGGAGCTGTTTTTT. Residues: CASSWDSLTGELFF.

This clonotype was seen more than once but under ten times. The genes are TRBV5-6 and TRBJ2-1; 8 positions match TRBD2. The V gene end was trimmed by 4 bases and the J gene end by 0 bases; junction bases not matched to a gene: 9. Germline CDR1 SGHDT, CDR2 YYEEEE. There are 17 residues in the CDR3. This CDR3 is CASSEGPGLDSYNEQFF. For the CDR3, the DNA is TGTGCCAGCAGCGAAGGGCCGGGACTAGACTCCTACAATGAGCAGTTCTTC.

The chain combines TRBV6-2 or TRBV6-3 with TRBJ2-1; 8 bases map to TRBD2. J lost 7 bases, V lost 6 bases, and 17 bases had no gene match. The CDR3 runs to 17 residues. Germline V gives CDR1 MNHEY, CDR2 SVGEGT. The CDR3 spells CASRYPVSGVNTNEQFF. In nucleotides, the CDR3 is TGTGCCAGCAGATATCCGGTTAGCGGGGTTAATACTAATGAGCAGTTCTTC.